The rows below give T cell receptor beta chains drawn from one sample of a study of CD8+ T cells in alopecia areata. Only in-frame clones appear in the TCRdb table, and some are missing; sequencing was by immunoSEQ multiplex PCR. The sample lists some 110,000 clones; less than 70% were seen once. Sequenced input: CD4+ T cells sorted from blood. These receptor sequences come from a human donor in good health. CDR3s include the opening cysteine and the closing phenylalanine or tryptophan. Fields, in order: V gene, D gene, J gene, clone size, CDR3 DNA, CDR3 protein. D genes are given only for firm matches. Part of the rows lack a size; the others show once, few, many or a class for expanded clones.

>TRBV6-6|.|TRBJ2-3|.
TGTGCCAGCAGTAACCCCAGGAGCACAGATACGCAGTATTTT
CASSNPRSTDTQYF
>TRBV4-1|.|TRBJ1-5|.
TGCGCCAGCAGCCACCCCCCTAGCAATCAGCCCCAGCATTTT
CASSHPPSNQPQHF
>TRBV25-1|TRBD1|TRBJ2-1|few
TGTGCCAGCAAGGGACAGGGCGAAACCAATGAGCAGTTCTTC
CASKGQGETNEQFF
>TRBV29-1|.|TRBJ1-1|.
TGCAGCGTCGTGGCACTTGAAGCTTTCTTT
CSVVALEAFF
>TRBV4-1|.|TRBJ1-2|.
TGCGCCAGCAGCCAGGGTTCGGGACGTCGGTGGAGTGGCTACACCTTC
CASSQGSGRRWSGYTF
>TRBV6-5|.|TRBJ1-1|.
TGTGCCAGCAGTTACAGGGACGACACTGAAGCTTTCTTT
CASSYRDDTEAFF
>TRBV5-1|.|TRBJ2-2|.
TGCGCCAGCAGCTTGGAGGCTAGCGTGGGCACCGGGGAGCTGTTTTTT
CASSLEASVGTGELFF
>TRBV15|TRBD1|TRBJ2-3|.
TGTGCCACCAGCAGGTGGACAGGGTCTAGCACAGATACGCAGTATTTT
CATSRWTGSSTDTQYF
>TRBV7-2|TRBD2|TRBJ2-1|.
TGTGCCAGCAGCTCCAGGACTAGCGGGGGGAATGAGCAGTTCTTC
CASSSRTSGGNEQFF
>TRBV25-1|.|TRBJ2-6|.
TGTGCCAGCAGCGTCACTAGAGCTGGGGCCAACGTCCTGACTTTC
CASSVTRAGANVLTF
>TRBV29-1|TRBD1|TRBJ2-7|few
TGCAGCGCCAGACAGGGGAACTACGAGCAGTACTTC
CSARQGNYEQYF
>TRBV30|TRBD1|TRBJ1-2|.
TGTGCCTGGGCCGAGACAGGGGTTCTCGGGTACTATGGCTACACCTTC
CAWAETGVLGYYGYTF
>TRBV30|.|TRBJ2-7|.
TGTGCCTGGACCCTTGACTTTCACTCCTACGAGCAGTACTTC
CAWTLDFHSYEQYF
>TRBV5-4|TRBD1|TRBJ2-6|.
TGTGCCAGCAGCCCAGACAGGGCTGGGGCCAACGTCCTGACTTTC
CASSPDRAGANVLTF
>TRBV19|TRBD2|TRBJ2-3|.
TGTGCCAGTAGTACCCTCGGACTAGCGGGCACAGATACGCAGTATTTT
CASSTLGLAGTDTQYF
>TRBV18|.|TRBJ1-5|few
TGTGCCAGCTCACCACCGGGCCAGGACAATCAGCCCCAGCATTTT
CASSPPGQDNQPQHF
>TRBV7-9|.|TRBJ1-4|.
TGTGCCAGCAGCTTAGGAGCCGGCAACGGGGGGGAAAAACTGTTTTTT
CASSLGAGNGGEKLFF
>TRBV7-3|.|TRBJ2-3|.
TGTGCCAGCAGCCAGAACTATCGCACAGATACGCAGTATTTT
CASSQNYRTDTQYF
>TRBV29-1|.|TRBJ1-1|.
TGCAGCGCCGCCGGCCAGTTGAACACTGAAGCTTTCTTT
CSAAGQLNTEAFF
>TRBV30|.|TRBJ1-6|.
TGTGCCTGGAGTGAGCGATCACCCCTCCACTTT
CAWSERSPLHF
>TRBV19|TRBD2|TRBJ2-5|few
TGTGCCGGGGGGGAGGAGGCCTCTCGGAAAGAGACCCAGTACTTC
CAGGEEASRKETQYF
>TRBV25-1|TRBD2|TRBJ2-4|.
TGTGCCAGCAGTCGGGGGGATAAAAACATTCAGTACTTC
CASSRGDKNIQYF
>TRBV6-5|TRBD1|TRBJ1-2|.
TGTGCCAGCAGTTACGACAGGGGCTATGGCTACACCTTC
CASSYDRGYGYTF
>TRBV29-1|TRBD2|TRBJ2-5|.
TGCAGCGCCGGGACTAGCGGGAGGGCCCAGTACTTC
CSAGTSGRAQYF
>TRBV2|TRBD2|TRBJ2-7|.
TGTGCCAGCAGGCTAGCGGGGGGGCCCGGCTACGAGCAGTACTTC
CASRLAGGPGYEQYF
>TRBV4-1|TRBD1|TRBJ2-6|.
TGCGCCAGCAGCCGGGGACCGGGACAGGGGGCGCAAGGGGCCAACGTCCTGACTTTC
CASSRGPGQGAQGANVLTF
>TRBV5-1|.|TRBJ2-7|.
TGCGCCAGCAGCTTGGTAGGAGTAATGAACTACGAGCAGTACTTC
CASSLVGVMNYEQYF
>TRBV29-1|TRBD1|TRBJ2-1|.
TGCAGCGTGCACCTGGGACAGGGGGCGCCCGATGAGCAGTTCTTC
CSVHLGQGAPDEQFF